This T cell receptor (beta chain) stems from a study of post-analysis software for immune sequencing data. The study, taken as a whole, reports: Compared with controls, patients had more of about five TRBV segments, including TRBV5-6, TRBV5-1 and TRBV20-1. The authors found that F measure strongly co-clustered same-batch samples.

The CDR3 spans 18 residues. V was trimmed by 5 bases and J by 0 bases, leaving 25 bases between them. Germline V gene lookup returns CDR1 DFQATT and CDR2 SNEGSKA (reference sequence). This clonotype was seen at least ten times. The antigen remains undetermined. The library was made from cDNA and included unique molecular identifiers. Each batch of roughly 0.9 to 10 million T cells produced approximately 470,000 cDNA molecules. TCRdb analysed the PCR reads with MiXCR anew, one entry per CDR3 protein. The table includes some 260,000 distinct CDR3 sequences, 36% detected once. The chain recombines TRBV20-1 with TRBJ2-5; D not resolved. Specimen: blood. This TCR came from a girl aged 10 to 17 with multiple sclerosis. The CDR3 sequence: CSAGPRGSRSRYQETQYF. The CDR3 DNA reads TGCAGTGCTGGACCTCGAGGTAGCCGATCAAGGTACCAAGAGACCCAGTACTTC.